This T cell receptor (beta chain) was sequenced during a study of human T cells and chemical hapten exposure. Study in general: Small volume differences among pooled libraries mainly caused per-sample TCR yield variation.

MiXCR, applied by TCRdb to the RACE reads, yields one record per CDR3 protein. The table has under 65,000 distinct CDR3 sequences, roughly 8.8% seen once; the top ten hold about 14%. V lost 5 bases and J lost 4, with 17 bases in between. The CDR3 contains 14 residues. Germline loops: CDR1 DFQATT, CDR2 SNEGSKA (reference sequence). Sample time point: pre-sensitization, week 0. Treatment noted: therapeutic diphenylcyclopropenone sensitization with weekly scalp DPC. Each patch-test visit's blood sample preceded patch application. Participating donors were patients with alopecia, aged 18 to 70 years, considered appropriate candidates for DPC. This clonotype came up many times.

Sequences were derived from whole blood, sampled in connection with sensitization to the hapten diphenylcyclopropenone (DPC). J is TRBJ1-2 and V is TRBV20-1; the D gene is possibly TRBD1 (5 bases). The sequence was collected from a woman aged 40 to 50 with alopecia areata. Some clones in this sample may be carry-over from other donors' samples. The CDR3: CSAPPPTESYGYTF. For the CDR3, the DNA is TGCAGTGCTCCTCCGCCGACAGAGAGCTATGGCTACACCTTC.